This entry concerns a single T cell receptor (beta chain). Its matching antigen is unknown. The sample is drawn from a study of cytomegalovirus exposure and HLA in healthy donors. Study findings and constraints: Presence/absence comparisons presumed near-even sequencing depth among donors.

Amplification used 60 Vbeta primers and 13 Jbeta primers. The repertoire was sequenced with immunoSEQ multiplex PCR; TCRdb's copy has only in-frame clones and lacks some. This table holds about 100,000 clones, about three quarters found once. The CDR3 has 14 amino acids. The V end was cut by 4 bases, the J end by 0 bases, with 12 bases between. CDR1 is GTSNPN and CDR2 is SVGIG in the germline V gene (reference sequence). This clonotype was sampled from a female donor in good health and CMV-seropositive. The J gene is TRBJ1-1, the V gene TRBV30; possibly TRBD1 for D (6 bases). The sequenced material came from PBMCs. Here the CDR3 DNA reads TGTGCCTGGACCAAAAAGGGGGTGAACACTGAAGCTTTCTTT. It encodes CAWTKKGVNTEAFF.